The clone carrying this TCR beta chain was recorded a few times. The antigen is not known. Compared with germline, one end of the junction differs, possibly owing to a read error. The use of a sample-barcoded 5' primer and a J-beta primer mix characterized a second PCR of roughly 7 to 11 cycles. TCRdb reprocessed the 5' RACE reads via MiXCR and lists one record per CDR3 protein. The table has around 620,000 distinct CDR3 sequences, roughly 28% seen once. This sample was included in a study of blood T cells in healthy people across ages. Study-wide background: Using template switching, researchers captured about one barcoded beta molecule for each two T cells.

The CDR3 has 12 amino acids. Germline V gene lookup returns CDR1 DFQATT and CDR2 SNEGSKA (reference sequence). General observations from the study: Older age went with lower TCR beta diversity per million T cells, in a roughly linear way.

Sequenced input: blood. The V call is TRBV20-1, the J call TRBJ1-1; D ambiguous. The clonotype originates from a woman in her 70s in good health. The CDR3 is CGAMDPNTEAFF. CDR3 DNA: TGCGGTGCCATGGACCCGAACACTGAAGCTTTCTTT.